The table lists the clone carrying this T cell receptor (beta chain) with many counts. Its target is not known. The sample comes from a study of T cells after yellow fever vaccination. Study-level results: CD4 and CD8 compartments shared a small share of clonotypes. The study noted that FACS-sorted repertoires could contain abundant clonotypes contaminating from the bulk population.

CDR1 is SEHNR and CDR2 is FQNEAQ in the germline V gene (reference sequence). V gave up 4 bases and J gave up 7 bases; unmatched junction bases: 6. This CDR3 is built from 14 residues. TCRdb redid the calling of the 5' RACE reads with MiXCR, one entry per CDR3 protein. The sample has roughly 62,000 distinct CDR3 sequences, approximately 7.7% seen once. Sequences were derived from CD8+ T cells sorted from PBMCs, sampled on the day of the first yellow fever vaccination. J is TRBJ2-1 and V is TRBV7-9, with 8 bases matching TRBD1. The receptor was isolated from a man between 18 and 35 years old who received the YFV17D yellow fever vaccine. CDR3 DNA sequence: TGTGCCAGCAGCTCCAGACAGGGGCGGAATGAGCAGTTCTTC. Translated, it gives CASSSRQGRNEQFF.